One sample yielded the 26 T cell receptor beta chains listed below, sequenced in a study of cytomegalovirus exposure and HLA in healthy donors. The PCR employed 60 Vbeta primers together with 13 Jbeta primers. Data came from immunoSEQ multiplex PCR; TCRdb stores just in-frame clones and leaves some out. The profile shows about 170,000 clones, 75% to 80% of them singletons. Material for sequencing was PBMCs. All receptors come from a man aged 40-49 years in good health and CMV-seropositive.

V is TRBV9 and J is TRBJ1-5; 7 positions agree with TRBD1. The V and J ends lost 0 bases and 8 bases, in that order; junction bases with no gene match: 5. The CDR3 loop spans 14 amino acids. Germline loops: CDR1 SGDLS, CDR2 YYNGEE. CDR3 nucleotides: TGTGCCAGCAGCGTAGGGAGGGGGCCAGAGCCCCAGCATTTT. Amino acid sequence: CASSVGRGPEPQHF.

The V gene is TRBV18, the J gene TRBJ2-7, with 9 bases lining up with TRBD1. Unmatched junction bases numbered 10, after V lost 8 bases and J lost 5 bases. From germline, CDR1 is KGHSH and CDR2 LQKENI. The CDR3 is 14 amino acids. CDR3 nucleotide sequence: TGTGCCAGCACGACGGGACAGGGTAGCCACGAGCAGTACTTC. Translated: CASTTGQGSHEQYF.

In DNA, the CDR3 is TGTGCCAGCAGCTATGCAGACTACGAGCAGTACTTC. Amino acids: CASSYADYEQYF. The rearrangement uses TRBV5-5 and TRBJ2-7, with D hard to call. This CDR3 is built from 12 residues. V lost 3 bases and J 3 bases, leaving 7 bases between the germline ends. From germline, CDR1 is SGHKS and CDR2 YYEKEE (reference sequence).

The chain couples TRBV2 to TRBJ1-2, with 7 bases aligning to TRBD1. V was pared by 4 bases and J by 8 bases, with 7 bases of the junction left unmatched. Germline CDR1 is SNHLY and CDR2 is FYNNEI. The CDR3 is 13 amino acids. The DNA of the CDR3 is TGTGCCAGCAGTGCGACAGGGTCCTTGGGCTACACCTTC. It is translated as CASSATGSLGYTF.

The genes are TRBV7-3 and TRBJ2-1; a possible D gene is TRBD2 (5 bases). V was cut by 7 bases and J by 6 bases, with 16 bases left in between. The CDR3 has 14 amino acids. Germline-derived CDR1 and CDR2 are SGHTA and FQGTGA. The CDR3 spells CASTTRVRCNEQFF. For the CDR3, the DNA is TGTGCCAGCACCACTAGGGTACGTTGCAATGAGCAGTTCTTC.

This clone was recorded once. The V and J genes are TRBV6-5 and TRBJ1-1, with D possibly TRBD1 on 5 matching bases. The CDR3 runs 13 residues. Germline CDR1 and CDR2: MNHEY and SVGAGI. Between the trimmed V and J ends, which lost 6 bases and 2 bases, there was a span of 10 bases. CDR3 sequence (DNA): TGTGCCAGCAGACACCAGGGAAACACTGAAGCTTTCTTT. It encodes CASRHQGNTEAFF.

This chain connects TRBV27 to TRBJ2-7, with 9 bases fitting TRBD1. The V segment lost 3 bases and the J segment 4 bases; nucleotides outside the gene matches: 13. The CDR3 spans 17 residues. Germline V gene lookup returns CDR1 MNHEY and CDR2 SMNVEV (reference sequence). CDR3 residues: CASSFGLNRGQLYEQYF. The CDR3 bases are TGTGCCAGCAGTTTTGGACTCAACAGGGGGCAATTATACGAGCAGTACTTC.

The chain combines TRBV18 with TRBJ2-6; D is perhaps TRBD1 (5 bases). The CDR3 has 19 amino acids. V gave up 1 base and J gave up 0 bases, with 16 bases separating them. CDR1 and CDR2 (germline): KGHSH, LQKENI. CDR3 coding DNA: TGTGCCAGCTCACCACTCCACGCAGGGCTGAGCTCTGGGGCCAACGTCCTGACTTTC. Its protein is CASSPLHAGLSSGANVLTF.

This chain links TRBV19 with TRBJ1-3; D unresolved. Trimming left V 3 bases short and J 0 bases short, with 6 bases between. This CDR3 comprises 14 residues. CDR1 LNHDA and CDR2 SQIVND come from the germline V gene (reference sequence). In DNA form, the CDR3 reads TGTGCCAGTAGTATGAGGAACTCTGGAAACACCATATATTTT. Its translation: CASSMRNSGNTIYF.

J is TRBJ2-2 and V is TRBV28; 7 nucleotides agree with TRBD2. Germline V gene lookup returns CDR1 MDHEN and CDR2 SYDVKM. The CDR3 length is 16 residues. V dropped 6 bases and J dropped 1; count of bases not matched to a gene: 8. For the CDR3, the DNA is TGTGCCAGCAGATACCCGGGACTAATGAACACCGGGGAGCTGTTTTTT. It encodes CASRYPGLMNTGELFF.

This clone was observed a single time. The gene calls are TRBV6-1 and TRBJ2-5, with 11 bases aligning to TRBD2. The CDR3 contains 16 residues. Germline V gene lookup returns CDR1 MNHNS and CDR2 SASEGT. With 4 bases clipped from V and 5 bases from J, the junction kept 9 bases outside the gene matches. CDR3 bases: TGTGCCAGCAGTGTTTCCGGGACTAGCGGCGCTGAGACCCAGTACTTC. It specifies CASSVSGTSGAETQYF.

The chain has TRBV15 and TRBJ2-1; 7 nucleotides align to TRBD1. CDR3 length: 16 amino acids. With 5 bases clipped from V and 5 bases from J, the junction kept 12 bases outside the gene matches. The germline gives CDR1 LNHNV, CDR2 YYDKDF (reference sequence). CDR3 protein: CATSGQGVPPNNEQFF. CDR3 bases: TGTGCCACCAGCGGGCAGGGGGTCCCTCCTAACAATGAGCAGTTCTTC.

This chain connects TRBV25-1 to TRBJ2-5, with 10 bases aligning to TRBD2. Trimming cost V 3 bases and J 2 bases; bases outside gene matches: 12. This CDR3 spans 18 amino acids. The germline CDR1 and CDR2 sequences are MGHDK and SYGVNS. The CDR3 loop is CASSDDSLGLAAQETQYF. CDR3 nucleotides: TGTGCCAGCAGTGATGATTCCCTCGGACTAGCGGCACAAGAGACCCAGTACTTC.

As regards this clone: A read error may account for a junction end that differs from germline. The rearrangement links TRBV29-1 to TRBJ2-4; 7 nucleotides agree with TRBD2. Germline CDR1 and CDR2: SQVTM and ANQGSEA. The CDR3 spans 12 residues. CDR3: CSVGGGGNSQYF. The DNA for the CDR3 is TGCAGCGTTGGGGGGGGAGGAAACAGTCAGTACTTC.

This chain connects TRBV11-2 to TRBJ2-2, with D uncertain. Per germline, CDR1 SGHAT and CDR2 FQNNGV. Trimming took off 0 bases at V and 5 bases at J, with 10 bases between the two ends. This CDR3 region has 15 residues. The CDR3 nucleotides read TGTGCCAGCAGCTTAGATCAAATAGCAACCGGGGAGCTGTTTTTT. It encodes CASSLDQIATGELFF.

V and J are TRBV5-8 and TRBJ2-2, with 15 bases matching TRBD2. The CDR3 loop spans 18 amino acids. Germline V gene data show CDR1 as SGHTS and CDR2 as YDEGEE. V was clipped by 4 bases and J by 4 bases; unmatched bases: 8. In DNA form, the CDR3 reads TGTGCCAGCAGCCCGGGACTAGCGGGAGGTTGGAGCACCGGGGAGCTGTTTTTT. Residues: CASSPGLAGGWSTGELFF.

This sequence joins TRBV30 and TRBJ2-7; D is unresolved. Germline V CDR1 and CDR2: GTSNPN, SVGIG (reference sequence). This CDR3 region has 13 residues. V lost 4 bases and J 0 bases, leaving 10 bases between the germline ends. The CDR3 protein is CAWTLSTSYEQYF. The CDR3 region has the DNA TGTGCCTGGACCTTGAGTACCTCCTACGAGCAGTACTTC.

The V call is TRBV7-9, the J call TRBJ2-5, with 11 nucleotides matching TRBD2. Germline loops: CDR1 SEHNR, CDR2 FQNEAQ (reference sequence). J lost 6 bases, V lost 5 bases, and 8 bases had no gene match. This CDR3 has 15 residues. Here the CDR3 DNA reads TGTGCCAGCAGCCACACTAGCGGGAGTGCGAAGACCCAGTACTTC. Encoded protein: CASSHTSGSAKTQYF.

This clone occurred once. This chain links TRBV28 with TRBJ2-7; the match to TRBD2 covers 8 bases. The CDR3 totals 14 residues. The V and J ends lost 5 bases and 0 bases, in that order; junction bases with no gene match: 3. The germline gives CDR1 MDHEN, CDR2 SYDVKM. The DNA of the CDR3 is TGTGCCAGCAGTCGAGCGGGAGACTCCTACGAGCAGTACTTC. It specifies CASSRAGDSYEQYF. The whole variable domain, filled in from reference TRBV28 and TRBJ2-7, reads DVKVTQSSRYLVKRTGEKVFLECVQDMDHENMFWYRQDPGLGLRLIYFSYDVKMKEKGDIPEGYSVSREKKERFSLILESASTNQTSMYLCASSRAGDSYEQYFGPGTRLTVT.

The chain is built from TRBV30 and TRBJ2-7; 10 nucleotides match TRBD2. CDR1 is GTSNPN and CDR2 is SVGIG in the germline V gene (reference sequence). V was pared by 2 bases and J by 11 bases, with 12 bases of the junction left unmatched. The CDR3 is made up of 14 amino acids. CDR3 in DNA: TGTGCCTGGAGTACTACCTGGACTAGCGGAGGGGAGTACTTC. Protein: CAWSTTWTSGGEYF. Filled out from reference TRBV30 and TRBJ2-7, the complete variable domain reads SQTIHQWPATLVQPVGSPLSLECTVEGTSNPNLYWYRQAAGRGLQLLFYSVGIGQISSEVPQNLSASRPQDRQFILSSKKLLLSDSGFYLCAWSTTWTSGGEYFGPGTRLTVT.

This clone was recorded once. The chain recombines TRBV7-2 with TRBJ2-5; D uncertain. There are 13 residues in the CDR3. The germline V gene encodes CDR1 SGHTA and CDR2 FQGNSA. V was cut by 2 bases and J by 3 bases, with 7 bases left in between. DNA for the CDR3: TGTGCCAGCAGCTTACTCCGGGAAGAGACCCAGTACTTC. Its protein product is CASSLLREETQYF.

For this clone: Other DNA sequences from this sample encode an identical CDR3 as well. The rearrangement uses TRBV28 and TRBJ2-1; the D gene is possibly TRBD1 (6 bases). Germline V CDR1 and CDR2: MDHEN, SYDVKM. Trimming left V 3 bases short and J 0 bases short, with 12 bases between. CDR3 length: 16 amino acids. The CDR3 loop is CASSLSGQSSYNEQFF. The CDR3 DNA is TGTGCCAGCAGTTTGTCCGGACAGAGCTCCTACAATGAGCAGTTCTTC.

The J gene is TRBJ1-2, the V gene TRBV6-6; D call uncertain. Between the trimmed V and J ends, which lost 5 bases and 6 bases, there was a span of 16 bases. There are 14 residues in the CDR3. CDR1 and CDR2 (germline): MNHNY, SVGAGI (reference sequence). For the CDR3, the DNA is TGTGCCAGCAGTCCTATGTCCGGGATCCATGGCTACACCTTC. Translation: CASSPMSGIHGYTF.

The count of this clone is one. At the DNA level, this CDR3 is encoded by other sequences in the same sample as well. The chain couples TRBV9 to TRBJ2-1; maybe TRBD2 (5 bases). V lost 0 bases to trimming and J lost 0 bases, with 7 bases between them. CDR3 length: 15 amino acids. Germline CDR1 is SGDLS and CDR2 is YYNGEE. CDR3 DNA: TGTGCCAGCAGCGTAGACGGGAACTCCTACAATGAGCAGTTCTTC. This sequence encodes CASSVDGNSYNEQFF.

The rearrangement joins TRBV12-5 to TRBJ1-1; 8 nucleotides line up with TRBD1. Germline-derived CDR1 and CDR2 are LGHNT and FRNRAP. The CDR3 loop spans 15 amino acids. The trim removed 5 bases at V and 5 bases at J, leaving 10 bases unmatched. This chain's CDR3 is CASGANQGAETEAFF. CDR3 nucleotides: TGTGCTAGTGGTGCAAATCAGGGGGCGGAGACTGAAGCTTTCTTT.

The CDR3 region is CASRRSMGGSIYNEQFF. CDR3 in DNA: TGTGCCAGCAGGCGTTCGATGGGGGGTTCAATCTACAATGAGCAGTTCTTC. This chain uses TRBV28 with TRBJ2-1, with D tentatively TRBD2 (6 bases). Germline V lookup: CDR1 MDHEN, CDR2 SYDVKM. The CDR3 runs 17 residues. Between the trimmed V and J ends, which lost 6 bases and 3 bases, there was a span of 21 bases. Filled out from reference TRBV28 and TRBJ2-1, the complete variable domain reads DVKVTQSSRYLVKRTGEKVFLECVQDMDHENMFWYRQDPGLGLRLIYFSYDVKMKEKGDIPEGYSVSREKKERFSLILESASTNQTSMYLCASRRSMGGSIYNEQFFGPGTRLTVL.